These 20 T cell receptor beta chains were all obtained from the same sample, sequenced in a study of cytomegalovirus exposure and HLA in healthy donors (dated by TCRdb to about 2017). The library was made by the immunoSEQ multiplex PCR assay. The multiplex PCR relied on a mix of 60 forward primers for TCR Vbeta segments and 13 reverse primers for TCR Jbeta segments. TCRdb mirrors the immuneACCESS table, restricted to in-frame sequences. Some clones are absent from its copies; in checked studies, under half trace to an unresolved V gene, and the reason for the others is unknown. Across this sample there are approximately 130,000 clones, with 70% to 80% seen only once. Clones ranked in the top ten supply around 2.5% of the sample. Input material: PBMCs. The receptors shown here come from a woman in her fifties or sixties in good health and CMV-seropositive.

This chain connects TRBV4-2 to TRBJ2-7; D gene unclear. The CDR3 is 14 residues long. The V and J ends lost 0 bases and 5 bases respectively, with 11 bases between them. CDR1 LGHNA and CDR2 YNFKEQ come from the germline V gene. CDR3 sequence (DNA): TGTGCCAGCAGCCAAGATGCCCAGCGCGACGAGCAGTACTTC. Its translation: CASSQDAQRDEQYF.

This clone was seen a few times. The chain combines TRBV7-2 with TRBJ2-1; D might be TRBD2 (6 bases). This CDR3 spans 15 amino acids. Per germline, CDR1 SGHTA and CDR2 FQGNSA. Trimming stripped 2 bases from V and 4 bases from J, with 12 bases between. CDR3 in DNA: TGTGCCAGCAGCTTAAGTGCGGGGCTTTACAATGAGCAGTTCTTC. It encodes CASSLSAGLYNEQFF.

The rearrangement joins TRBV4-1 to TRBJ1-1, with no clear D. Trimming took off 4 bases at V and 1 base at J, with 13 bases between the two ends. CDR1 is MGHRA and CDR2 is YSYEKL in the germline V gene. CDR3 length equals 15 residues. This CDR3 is CASSRGEGSNTEAFF. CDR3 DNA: TGCGCCAGCAGCCGAGGCGAGGGCTCGAACACTGAAGCTTTCTTT.

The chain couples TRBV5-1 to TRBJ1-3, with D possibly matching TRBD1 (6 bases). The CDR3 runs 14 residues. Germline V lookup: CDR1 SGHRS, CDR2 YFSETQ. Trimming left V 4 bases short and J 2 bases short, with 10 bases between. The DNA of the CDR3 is TGCGCCAGCAGCACCGGACAGCCTGGAAACACCATATATTTT. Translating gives CASSTGQPGNTIYF. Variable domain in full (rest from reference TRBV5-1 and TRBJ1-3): KAGVTQTPRYLIKTRGQQVTLSCSPISGHRSVSWYQQTPGQGLQFLFEYFSETQRNKGNFPGRFSGRQFSNSRSEMNVSTLELGDSALYLCASSTGQPGNTIYFGEGSWLTVV.

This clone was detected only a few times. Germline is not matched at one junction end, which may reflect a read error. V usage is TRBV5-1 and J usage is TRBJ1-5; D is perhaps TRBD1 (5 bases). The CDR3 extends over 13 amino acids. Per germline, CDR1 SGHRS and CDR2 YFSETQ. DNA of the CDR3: TGTGCCAGCAGCATTGGGGGGGAGCAGCCCCAGCATTTT. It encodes CASSIGGEQPQHF.

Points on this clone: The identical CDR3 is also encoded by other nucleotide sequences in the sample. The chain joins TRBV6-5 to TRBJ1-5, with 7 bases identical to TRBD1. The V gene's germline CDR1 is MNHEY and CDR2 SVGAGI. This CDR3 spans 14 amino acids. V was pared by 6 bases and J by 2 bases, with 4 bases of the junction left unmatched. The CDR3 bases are TGTGCCAGCAGCCGGGACAGAGGCAATCAGCCCCAGCATTTT. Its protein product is CASSRDRGNQPQHF.

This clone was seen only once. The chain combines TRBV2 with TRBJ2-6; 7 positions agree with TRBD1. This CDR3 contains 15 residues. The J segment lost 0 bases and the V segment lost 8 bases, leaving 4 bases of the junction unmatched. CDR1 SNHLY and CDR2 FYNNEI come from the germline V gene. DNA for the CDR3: TGTGCCAGCGGGGACAGATTCTCTGGGGCCAACGTCCTGACTTTC. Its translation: CASGDRFSGANVLTF. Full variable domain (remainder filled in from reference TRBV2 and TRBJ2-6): EPEVTQTPSHQVTQMGQEVILRCVPISNHLYFYWYRQILGQKVEFLVSFYNNEISEKSEIFDDQFSVERPDGSNFTLKIRSTKLEDSAMYFCASGDRFSGANVLTFGAGSRLTVL.

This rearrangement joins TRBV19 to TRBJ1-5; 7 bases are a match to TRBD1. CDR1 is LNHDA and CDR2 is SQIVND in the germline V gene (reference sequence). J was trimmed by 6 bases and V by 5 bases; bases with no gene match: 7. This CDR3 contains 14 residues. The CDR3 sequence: CASSDRGTVQPQHF. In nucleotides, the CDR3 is TGTGCCAGTAGTGATCGGGGGACAGTTCAGCCCCAGCATTTT.

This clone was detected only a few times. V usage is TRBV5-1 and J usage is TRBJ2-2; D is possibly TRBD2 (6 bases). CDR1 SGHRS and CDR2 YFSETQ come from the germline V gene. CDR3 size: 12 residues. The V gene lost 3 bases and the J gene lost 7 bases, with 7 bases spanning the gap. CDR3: CASSSGSGELFF. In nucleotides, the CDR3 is TGCGCCAGCAGCTCCGGGAGCGGGGAGCTGTTTTTT.

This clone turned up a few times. For the CDR3, the DNA is TGTGCCTGGAGCAAAACAGGGTTTGTGGCTGAAAAACTGTTTTTT. Translating it yields CAWSKTGFVAEKLFF. The chain couples TRBV30 to TRBJ1-4; tentative D call: TRBD1 (6 bases). The V gene lost 3 bases and the J gene lost 7 bases, with 18 bases spanning the gap. The germline CDR1 and CDR2 sequences are GTSNPN and SVGIG (reference sequence). This CDR3 comprises 15 residues.

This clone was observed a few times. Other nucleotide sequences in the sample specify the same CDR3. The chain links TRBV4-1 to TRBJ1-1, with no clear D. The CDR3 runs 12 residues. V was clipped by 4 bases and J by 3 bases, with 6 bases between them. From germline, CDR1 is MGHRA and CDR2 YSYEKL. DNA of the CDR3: TGCGCCAGCAGCCCGGGGTACACTGAAGCTTTCTTT. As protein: CASSPGYTEAFF.

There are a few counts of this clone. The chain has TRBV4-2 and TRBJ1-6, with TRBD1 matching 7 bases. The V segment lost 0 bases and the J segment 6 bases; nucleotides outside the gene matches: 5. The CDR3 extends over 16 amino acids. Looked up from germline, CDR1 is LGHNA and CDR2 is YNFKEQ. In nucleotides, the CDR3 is TGTGCCAGCAGCCAAGATCGCGACAGGGCTAATTCACCCCTCCACTTT. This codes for CASSQDRDRANSPLHF.

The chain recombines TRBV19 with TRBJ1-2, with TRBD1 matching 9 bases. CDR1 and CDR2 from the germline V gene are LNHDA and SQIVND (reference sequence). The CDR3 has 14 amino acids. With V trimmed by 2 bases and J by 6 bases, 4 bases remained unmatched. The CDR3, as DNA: TGTGCCAGTAGTATAATCACAGGGGGCAATGGCTACACCTTC. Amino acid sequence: CASSIITGGNGYTF.

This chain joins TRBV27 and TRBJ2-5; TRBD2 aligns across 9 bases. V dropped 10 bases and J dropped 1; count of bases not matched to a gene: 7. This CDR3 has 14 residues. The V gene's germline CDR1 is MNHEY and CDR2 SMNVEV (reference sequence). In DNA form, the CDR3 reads TGTGCCACCGCGGGGGGGCAGGGCCAAGAGACCCAGTACTTC. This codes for CATAGGQGQETQYF.

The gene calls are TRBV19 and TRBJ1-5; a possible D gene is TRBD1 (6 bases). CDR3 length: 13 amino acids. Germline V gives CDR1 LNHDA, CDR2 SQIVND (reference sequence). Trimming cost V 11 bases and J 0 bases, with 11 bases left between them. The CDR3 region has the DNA TGTGCCTCCCGGGACAATAGCAATCAGCCCCAGCATTTT. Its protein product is CASRDNSNQPQHF.

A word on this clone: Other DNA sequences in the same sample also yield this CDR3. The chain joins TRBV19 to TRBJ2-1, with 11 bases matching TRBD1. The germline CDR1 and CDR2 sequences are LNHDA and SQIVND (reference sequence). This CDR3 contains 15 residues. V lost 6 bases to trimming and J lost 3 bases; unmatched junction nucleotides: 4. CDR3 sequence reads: CASSSGTGGYNEQFF. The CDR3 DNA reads TGTGCCAGTAGCTCCGGGACAGGGGGCTACAATGAGCAGTTCTTC.

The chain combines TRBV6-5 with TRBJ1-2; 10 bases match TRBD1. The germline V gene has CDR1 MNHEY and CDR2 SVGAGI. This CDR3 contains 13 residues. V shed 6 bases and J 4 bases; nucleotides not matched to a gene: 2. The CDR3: CASRRTGGYGYTF. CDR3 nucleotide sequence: TGTGCCAGCAGAAGGACAGGGGGCTATGGCTACACCTTC.

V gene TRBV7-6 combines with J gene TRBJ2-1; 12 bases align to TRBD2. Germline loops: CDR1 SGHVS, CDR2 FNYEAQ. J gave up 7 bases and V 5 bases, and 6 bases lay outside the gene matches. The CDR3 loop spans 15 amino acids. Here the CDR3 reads CASSMTSGGLNEQFF. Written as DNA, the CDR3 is TGTGCCAGCAGCATGACTAGCGGGGGCCTTAATGAGCAGTTCTTC. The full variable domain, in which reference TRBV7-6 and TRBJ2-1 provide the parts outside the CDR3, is GAGVSQSPRYKVTKRGQDVALRCDPISGHVSLYWYRQALGQGPEFLTYFNYEAQQDKSGLPNDRFSAERPEGSISTLTIQRTEQRDSAMYRCASSMTSGGLNEQFFGPGTRLTVL.

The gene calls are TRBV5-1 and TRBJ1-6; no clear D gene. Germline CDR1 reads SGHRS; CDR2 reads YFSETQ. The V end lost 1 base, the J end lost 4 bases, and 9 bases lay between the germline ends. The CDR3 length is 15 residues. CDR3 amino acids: CASSLNSGYNSPLHF. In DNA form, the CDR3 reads TGCGCCAGCAGCTTGAACAGCGGATATAATTCACCCCTCCACTTT.

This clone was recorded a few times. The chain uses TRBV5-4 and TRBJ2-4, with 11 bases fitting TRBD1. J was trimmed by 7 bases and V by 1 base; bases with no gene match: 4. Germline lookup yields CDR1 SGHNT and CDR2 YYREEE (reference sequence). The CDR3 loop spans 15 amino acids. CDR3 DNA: TGTGCCAGCAGCTTGCCGGGGACAGGGGGGAACATTCAGTACTTC. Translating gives CASSLPGTGGNIQYF.